The 9 T cell receptor beta chains below were found in one sample sequenced in a study of control samples from healthy donors and cancer patients. Produced via immunoSEQ multiplex PCR; TCRdb's table is partial and in-frame only. Among some 160,000 clones listed, 92% were seen once. Material: blood. The receptors were sampled from a woman aged 30 to 39 in good health.

The chain carries TRBV6-4 and TRBJ1-1; no clear D. Germline V CDR1 and CDR2: MRHNA, SNTAGT. This CDR3 region has 13 residues. With 6 bases removed from V and 0 bases from J, the gap between germline ends came to 8 bases. The CDR3 is CASSLNMNTEAFF. CDR3 DNA sequence: TGTGCCAGCAGCCTTAACATGAACACTGAAGCTTTCTTT.

The CDR3 nucleotides are TGTGCCAGCAGCTCGGGTAGCGGGAACACCGGGGAGCTGTTTTTT. It is translated as CASSSGSGNTGELFF. The chain links TRBV11-2 to TRBJ2-2; possible D gene TRBD2, 6 bases. This CDR3 is 15 amino acids long. The V gene lost 4 bases and the J gene lost 1 base, with 10 bases spanning the gap. Per germline, CDR1 SGHAT and CDR2 FQNNGV.

This clone was counted once. The chain combines TRBV24-1 with TRBJ2-1; TRBD2 matches 11 bases. CDR1 and CDR2 from the germline V gene are KGHDR and SFDVKD. Trimming removed 0 bases from V and 8 bases from J; junction bases left unmatched: 5. CDR3 length: 16 residues. The DNA of the CDR3 is TGTGCCACCAGTGATTTGCAGACTAGCGGGAAGCATGAGCAGTTCTTC. Its translation is CATSDLQTSGKHEQFF.

The chain has TRBV5-5 and TRBJ1-4, with TRBD1 matching over 8 bases. Germline CDR1 reads SGHKS; CDR2 reads YYEKEE (reference sequence). The ends lost 4 bases at V and 8 bases at J; junction bases unmatched: 7. This CDR3 has 14 residues. In DNA, the CDR3 is TGTGCCAGCAGCGCAGGGGGCTTGGGGGAAAAACTGTTTTTT. Translated: CASSAGGLGEKLFF.

V and J are TRBV11-2 and TRBJ2-7; D is possibly TRBD1 (6 bases). This CDR3 contains 14 residues. CDR1 and CDR2 (germline): SGHAT, FQNNGV. The V and J ends lost 3 bases and 4 bases respectively, with 13 bases between them. The CDR3 coding sequence is TGTGCCAGCAGCTTTAGGATACAGGGTTACGAGCAGTACTTC. Amino acids: CASSFRIQGYEQYF.

The genes are TRBV4-2 and TRBJ2-5; 13 bases are a match to TRBD2. Trimming at V came to 0 bases and at J to 2 bases, leaving 12 bases not matched to a gene. Per the germline V gene, CDR1 is LGHNA and CDR2 is YNFKEQ. The CDR3 contains 20 residues. CDR3: CASSQDRRLAGGPVQETQYF. CDR3 nucleotides: TGTGCCAGCAGCCAAGATCGTCGACTAGCGGGAGGCCCTGTTCAAGAGACCCAGTACTTC.

The rearrangement uses TRBV6-5 and TRBJ1-1; unclear D gene. V gave up 6 bases and J gave up 5 bases, with 13 bases separating them. Germline V gene sequence: CDR1 MNHEY, CDR2 SVGAGI. This CDR3 spans 13 amino acids. CDR3 bases: TGTGCCAGCAGCTCCCCCTTGTCGACTGAAGCTTTCTTT. Translated, it gives CASSSPLSTEAFF.

V and J are TRBV18 and TRBJ2-3; the D is unclear. Trimming left V 3 bases short and J 6 bases short, with 10 bases between. CDR1 is KGHSH and CDR2 is LQKENI in the germline V gene. The CDR3 is made up of 13 amino acids. CDR3 amino acids: CASSPTGRDTQYF. The CDR3 nucleotides are TGTGCCAGCTCACCCACCGGTCGGGATACGCAGTATTTT. Complete variable domain (other parts from reference TRBV18 and TRBJ2-3): NAGVMQNPRHLVRRRGQEARLRCSPMKGHSHVYWYRQLPEEGLKFMVYLQKENIIDESGMPKERFSAEFPKEGPSILRIQQVVRGDSAAYFCASSPTGRDTQYFGPGTRLTVL.

V and J are TRBV28 and TRBJ2-7; D not resolved. The germline V gene encodes CDR1 MDHEN and CDR2 SYDVKM. The CDR3 contains 13 residues. V was trimmed by 3 bases and J by 0 bases, leaving 6 bases between them. The CDR3 nucleotides read TGTGCCAGCAGTTTGGGGTCCTCCTACGAGCAGTACTTC. This sequence encodes CASSLGSSYEQYF.